Following are 2 T cell receptor beta chains from one sample sequenced in a study of shared clonotypes between healthy human individuals. Sequencing was performed with immunoSEQ multiplex PCR; in TCRdb, only in-frame clones are kept and a portion is missing. The sample carries 2 million to 2.5 million clones, more than 80% recorded once. The specimen sequenced was naive CD4+ T cells from PBMCs. Subset here: CD45RA+ positively selected. All receptors derive from a man between 18 and 29 years old in good health. Some clones in this sample may be carry-over from other donors' samples.

This clone was found a few times. This specimen includes other DNA sequences encoding the same CDR3. This chain joins TRBV5-1 and TRBJ2-5; D call uncertain. Trimming left V 0 bases short and J 2 bases short, with 5 bases between. The CDR3 sequence is 13 residues long. Germline-derived CDR1 and CDR2 are SGHRS and YFSETQ. CDR3 DNA sequence: TGCGCCAGCAGCTTGGGGCAGCAAGAGACCCAGTACTTC. Residues: CASSLGQQETQYF.

The chain employs TRBV5-1 and TRBJ2-7, with D perhaps TRBD1 (5 bases). CDR1 and CDR2 from the germline V gene are SGHRS and YFSETQ. Trimming shortened V by 3 bases and J by 6 bases, and 19 bases separated the two germline ends. The CDR3 has 15 residues. CDR3 region: CASSSEAGPSGEQYF. The CDR3 region has the DNA TGCGCCAGCAGCTCCGAGGCAGGGCCGTCAGGCGAGCAGTACTTC.